Listed here are 27 T cell receptor beta chains from one sample, sequenced in a study of T-cell memory formation after mild COVID-19. TCRdb independently ran MiXCR on the 5' RACE reads; one entry per CDR3 protein. The repertoire holds over 15,000 distinct CDR3 sequences, with 23% as singletons. The material sequenced was PBMCs or a T cell subset sorted from them (not recorded which). Receptors were obtained from a man aged 18 to 29 who had mild COVID-19 (a few samples of this study predate the infection). Cell type and time point are not known.

This clonotype appeared a single time. A much larger clone lies one base from this, so it may be a read error. The rearrangement links TRBV4-2 to TRBJ2-7, with 8 nucleotides matching TRBD1. CDR3 length: 16 residues. CDR1 LGHNA and CDR2 YNFKEQ come from the germline V gene. Germline trimming cut 5 bases from V and 4 bases from J; bases unmatched to any gene: 13. This CDR3 reads CASSSVGTGIIYEQYF. The CDR3 coding sequence is TGTGCCAGCAGCAGCGTCGGGACAGGAATTATTTACGAGCAGTACTTC.

The rearrangement uses TRBV4-1 and TRBJ2-1, with 9 bases lining up with TRBD2. The V gene end was trimmed by 3 bases and the J gene end by 7 bases; junction bases not matched to a gene: 7. This CDR3 has 15 residues. The germline V gene encodes CDR1 MGHRA and CDR2 YSYEKL. The CDR3 region has the DNA TGCGCCAGCAGCCATATAGCGGGAGATGGGAATGAGCAGTTCTTC. Translated: CASSHIAGDGNEQFF.

The chain has TRBV6-1 and TRBJ1-2; D call uncertain. Germline V gives CDR1 MNHNS, CDR2 SASEGT. The CDR3 consists of 11 residues. V lost 8 bases and J 8 bases, leaving 12 bases between the germline ends. The CDR3 is CASSNPTGYTF. The CDR3 nucleotides are TGTGCCAGCTCTAACCCGACAGGCTACACCTTC.

This clonotype appeared many times. The chain employs TRBV10-1 and TRBJ1-1; D might be TRBD1 (5 bases). Germline CDR1 is WNHNN and CDR2 is SYGVQD (reference sequence). Trimming cost V 3 bases and J 3 bases, with 11 bases left between them. This CDR3 contains 14 residues. This chain's CDR3 is CASSDARGDTEAFF. CDR3 bases: TGCGCCAGCAGTGATGCCCGGGGGGACACTGAAGCTTTCTTT.

The chain has TRBV27 and TRBJ2-1, with D unclear. V lost 5 bases, J lost 8 bases, and 19 bases lay in between. The CDR3 spans 15 residues. CDR1 MNHEY and CDR2 SMNVEV come from the germline V gene (reference sequence). CDR3 amino acids: CASSPPFRGVYEQFF. CDR3 nucleotides: TGTGCCAGCAGTCCCCCCTTCCGTGGAGTTTATGAGCAGTTCTTC.

Remarks on this clonotype: An end of the junction differs from the germline gene, which may be a read error. The J gene is TRBJ2-3, the V gene TRBV29-1, with 8 bases lining up with TRBD1. The CDR3 runs 16 residues. CDR1 and CDR2 (germline): SQVTM, ANQGSEA. The CDR3 DNA reads as TGCAGAGTGGACCTTCCGGAGACAGGGGCCGGAGATGCGCAGTATTTT. Encoded protein: CRVDLPETGAGDAQYF.

This clonotype was observed many times. The chain links TRBV7-9 to TRBJ2-2; D remains ambiguous. V lost 3 bases, J lost 3 bases, and 17 bases lay in between. This CDR3 has 17 amino acids. CDR1 is SEHNR and CDR2 is FQNEAQ in the germline V gene (reference sequence). The CDR3 DNA is TGTGCCAGCAGCTTGGGTGACCCAGCCCCTTACACCGGGGAGCTGTTTTTT. Translation gives CASSLGDPAPYTGELFF. The variable domain in full, with the rest retrieved from reference TRBV7-9 and TRBJ2-2, is DTGVSQNPRHKITKRGQNVTFRCDPISEHNRLYWYRQTLGQGPEFLTYFQNEAQLEKSRLLSDRFSAERPKGSFSTLEIQRTEQGDSAMYLCASSLGDPAPYTGELFFGEGSRLTVL.

The chain has TRBV2 and TRBJ2-2; D is unresolved. The length of the CDR3 is 13 residues. CDR1 SNHLY and CDR2 FYNNEI come from the germline V gene. Trimming shortened V by 7 bases and J by 1 base, and 7 bases separated the two germline ends. CDR3 coding DNA: TGTGCCAGCACTCCGCTGAACACCGGGGAGCTGTTTTTT. It codes for CASTPLNTGELFF.

The chain uses TRBV5-1 and TRBJ2-1; tentative D call: TRBD1 (5 bases). V lost 0 bases to trimming and J lost 5 bases, with 9 bases between them. Germline CDR1 is SGHRS and CDR2 is YFSETQ. The CDR3 has 14 amino acids. This CDR3 is CASSLGGSNNEQFF. The CDR3 DNA is TGCGCCAGCAGCTTGGGGGGCAGCAACAATGAGCAGTTCTTC.

The rearrangement joins TRBV6-5 to TRBJ1-6, with unresolved D. The V gene's germline CDR1 is MNHEY and CDR2 SVGAGI. The V gene lost 2 bases and the J gene lost 10 bases, with 15 bases spanning the gap. The CDR3 loop spans 15 amino acids. The CDR3 nucleotides read TGTGCCAGCAGTTACGGGCAGGCTGTCGGGTCACCCCTCCACTTT. Translated: CASSYGQAVGSPLHF.

This clonotype was picked up a small number of times. V gene TRBV19 combines with J gene TRBJ2-5; possibly TRBD1 or TRBD2 for D (5 bases each). Trimming removed 1 base from V and 0 bases from J, with 9 bases in between. The CDR3 runs to 15 residues. The V gene's germline CDR1 is LNHDA and CDR2 SQIVND (reference sequence). The CDR3 sequence: CASSIGDGYQETQYF. The CDR3 DNA reads TGTGCCAGTAGTATAGGGGACGGGTACCAAGAGACCCAGTACTTC. Based on the CDR3 plus reference TRBV19 and TRBJ2-5, the full variable domain is DGGITQSPKYLFRKEGQNVTLSCEQNLNHDAMYWYRQDPGQGLRLIYYSQIVNDFQKGDIAEGYSVSREKKESFPLTVTSAQKNPTAFYLCASSIGDGYQETQYFGPGTRLLVL.

This clonotype was picked up many times. This sequence joins TRBV10-3 and TRBJ2-3; a weak D match, TRBD2 (6 bases). V gave up 1 base and J gave up 1 base, with 15 bases separating them. CDR3 length: 17 residues. The germline V gene encodes CDR1 ENHRY and CDR2 SYGVKD. CDR3 protein: CAISEFSGDEGTDTQYF. The CDR3 DNA follows: TGTGCCATCAGTGAGTTTAGCGGAGACGAGGGCACAGATACGCAGTATTTT.

The sample holds many counts of this clonotype. The chain combines TRBV27 with TRBJ1-2; D is uncertain. V shed 3 bases and J shed 0 bases, with 5 bases lying between them. CDR1 and CDR2 (germline): MNHEY, SMNVEV (reference sequence). The CDR3 is 13 amino acids. CDR3 nucleotides: TGTGCCAGCAGTTTCGGTCCTAACTATGGCTACACCTTC. Translated: CASSFGPNYGYTF.

This clonotype was observed a handful of times. This chain links TRBV4-2 with TRBJ2-1; 10 positions agree with TRBD2. The CDR3 totals 16 residues. CDR1 and CDR2 from the germline V gene are LGHNA and YNFKEQ. After removal of 0 bases from V and 4 bases from J, the junction contained 3 bases not matched to a gene. CDR3 DNA: TGTGCCAGCAGCCAAGATCCAGCGGGGGGGTACAATGAGCAGTTCTTC. Translation: CASSQDPAGGYNEQFF.

In this sample, this clonotype turned up many times. The chain joins TRBV5-5 to TRBJ2-1; the match to TRBD2 covers 11 bases. V was clipped by 4 bases and J by 3 bases; unmatched bases: 6. The CDR3 has 16 residues. Germline V gene data show CDR1 as SGHKS and CDR2 as YYEKEE (reference sequence). For the CDR3, the DNA is TGTGCCAGCAGCCAGGGACTAGCGGTTTACTACAATGAGCAGTTCTTC. As protein: CASSQGLAVYYNEQFF.

Only a few counts were recorded for this clonotype. The V and J genes are TRBV18 and TRBJ2-1; TRBD2 agrees at 8 bases. The V gene's germline CDR1 is KGHSH and CDR2 LQKENI. CDR3 size: 15 residues. Unmatched junction bases numbered 4, after V lost 6 bases and J lost 0 bases. CDR3 sequence reads: CASSQSGSSYNEQFF. The CDR3 DNA sequence: TGTGCCAGCTCTCAAAGCGGGAGCTCCTACAATGAGCAGTTCTTC.

This clonotype has a count of ten or more. The rearrangement uses TRBV15 and TRBJ1-4, with D possibly matching TRBD1 (5 bases). The V end lost 5 bases, the J end lost 7 bases, and 23 bases lay between the germline ends. From germline, CDR1 is LNHNV and CDR2 YYDKDF (reference sequence). The CDR3 consists of 17 residues. CDR3 in amino acids: CATSPTPTTGLGEKLFF. The CDR3 nucleotides read TGTGCCACCAGCCCCACCCCAACGACGGGGCTTGGTGAAAAACTGTTTTTT. Full variable domain (remainder filled in from reference TRBV15 and TRBJ1-4): DAMVIQNPRYQVTQFGKPVTLSCSQTLNHNVMYWYQQKSSQAPKLLFHYYDKDFNNEADTPDNFQSRRPNTSFCFLDIRSPGLGDTAMYLCATSPTPTTGLGEKLFFGSGTQLSVL.

The CDR3 DNA reads as TGTGCCAGCTCCCCAATAGGGGGGTTTTACGAGCAGTACGTC. As protein: CASSPIGGFYEQYV. The chain joins TRBV18 to TRBJ2-7; D is perhaps TRBD1 or TRBD2 (6 bases each). The V and J ends lost 6 bases and 4 bases respectively, with 16 bases between them. Germline V CDR1 and CDR2: KGHSH, LQKENI. The CDR3 extends over 14 amino acids.

A single count supports this clonotype. The chain carries TRBV23-1 and TRBJ2-3; perhaps TRBD2 as D (5 bases). TRBV23-1 is sorted into the ORF group, with uncertain function. The CDR3 covers 14 residues. Trimming removed 2 bases at V and 4 bases at J, with 10 bases between. CDR3 in amino acids: CASSQIGGSDTQYF. CDR3 sequence (DNA): TGCGCCAGCAGTCAAATCGGCGGGTCAGATACGCAGTATTTT.

This chain links TRBV12-3 or TRBV12-4 with TRBJ2-7; tentatively, D is TRBD1 (5 bases). Trimming shortened V by 3 bases and J by 10 bases, and 13 bases separated the two germline ends. The CDR3 runs 12 residues. The CDR3: CASSFWTPYQYF. The CDR3 coding sequence is TGTGCCAGCAGTTTTTGGACACCCTACCAGTACTTC.

The CDR3 nucleotides are TGTGCCAGCAGCCACTCTAGCGGGATCTACAATGAGCAGTTCTTC. Protein: CASSHSSGIYNEQFF. The chain joins TRBV14 to TRBJ2-1; 9 bases line up with TRBD2. In germline, CDR1 is SGHDN, CDR2 FVKESK. The V gene end was trimmed by 3 bases and the J gene end by 3 bases; junction bases not matched to a gene: 3. CDR3 length: 15 amino acids.

This clonotype was detected many times. The rearrangement uses TRBV21-1 and TRBJ1-2; whether TRBD1, the table's D call, matches the DNA was not checked. TRBV21-1 counts as a pseudogene. The CDR3 has 17 amino acids. The CDR3 DNA reads as TGTGCCAGCAGCAAATGGGCGTTAGCGTCCCGCCCTCATGGCTACACCTTC. Protein: CASSKWALASRPHGYTF.

Points on this clonotype: A single base separates this from a much larger clone, so it may be a read error. The chain links TRBV4-3 to TRBJ1-2, with unresolved D. Germline lookup yields CDR1 LGHNA and CDR2 YSLEER. This CDR3 spans 17 amino acids. CDR3 in DNA: TGCGCCAGCAGCAAAGAAGGTCCCCTAAGATGGAACTATGGCTACACCTTC. The encoded protein is CASSKEGPLRWNYGYTF.

The chain has TRBV4-2 and TRBJ2-2; D may match TRBD1 or TRBD2 (6 bases each). This CDR3 comprises 16 residues. V gave up 0 bases and J gave up 3 bases, with 11 bases separating them. Germline CDR1 LGHNA, CDR2 YNFKEQ. The CDR3: CASSQDGGWDTGELFF. CDR3 nucleotides: TGTGCCAGCAGCCAAGACGGGGGCTGGGACACCGGGGAGCTGTTTTTT.

The chain carries TRBV7-9 and TRBJ1-3; maybe TRBD1 (6 bases). Per germline, CDR1 SEHNR and CDR2 FQNEAQ (reference sequence). This CDR3 spans 18 amino acids. V was trimmed by 5 bases and J by 0 bases, leaving 20 bases between them. This CDR3 reads CASSIRTGWDLSGNTIYF. CDR3 coding DNA: TGTGCCAGCAGCATACGAACAGGGTGGGATCTCTCTGGAAACACCATATATTTT.

A few counts support this clonotype. The junction does not match germline at one end; this may be a read error. The chain carries TRBV4-2 and TRBJ2-3; possible D gene TRBD2, 5 bases. The CDR3 is 17 amino acids. The V gene's germline CDR1 is LGHNA and CDR2 YNFKEQ. The CDR3 coding sequence is TGCGCCAGCAGCCAAGTCCTTCGGACTTCTAGCACAGATACGCAGTATTTT. Its protein product is CASSQVLRTSSTDTQYF.

This clonotype has at least ten counts. The CDR3 loop reads CAISGRVNTEAFF. The CDR3 nucleotides read TGTGCCATCAGCGGGCGGGTGAACACTGAAGCTTTCTTT. The J gene is TRBJ1-1, the V gene TRBV10-3; D call uncertain. The CDR3 has 13 residues. The V gene lost 6 bases and the J gene lost 0 bases, with 8 bases spanning the gap. CDR1 and CDR2 from the germline V gene are ENHRY and SYGVKD.